Sequencing of this T cell receptor beta chain was carried out in a study of response to subunit inactivated influenza vaccine. Study results and caveats: The authors suggested that every seasonal influenza vaccination recruits few new T cells.

Trimming removed 2 bases at V and 8 bases at J, with 18 bases between. From germline, CDR1 is KGHSH and CDR2 LQKENI. The CDR3 spans 15 residues. TCRdb used MiXCR to reprocess the RT-PCR reads, holding one entry per CDR3 protein. The sample lists approximately 290,000 distinct CDR3 sequences, around 20% occurring once. In regard to this clonotype: What it binds is unknown.

The clonotype comes from a man aged 50 to 75 who received an inactivated influenza vaccine. This sample comprised PBMCs from blood, obtained less than 22 months after vaccination. The rearrangement links TRBV18 to TRBJ1-2; the D gene is possibly TRBD1 (5 bases). DNA for the CDR3: TGTGCCAGCTCACCAACGGGACTACGTACGGGGGGCTACACCTTC. Its protein is CASSPTGLRTGGYTF.